Here is one T cell receptor beta chain with its context. The data were taken from a study of shared T cell receptors in the human thymus. Sequencing was performed with immunoSEQ multiplex PCR; in TCRdb, only in-frame clones are kept and a portion is missing. In the table there are around 730,000 clones, approximately 83% of which are singletons. V lost 8 bases, J lost 6 bases, and 9 bases stayed unmatched. The germline gives CDR1 LNHDA, CDR2 SQIVND (reference sequence). The CDR3 extends over 14 amino acids. The same data also contributed to another study, on human thymus T cells. This second report adds: Resections from corrective heart surgery supplied the thymus tissue. Reports from related research described highly overlapping thymic repertoires among unrelated individuals.

This chain uses TRBV19 with TRBJ2-2, with 7 bases lining up with TRBD1. Specimen: thymocytes. The clonotype was recovered from a girl under three years old with a congenital heart defect. The CDR3 coding sequence is TGTGCCAGTGCCTTAACCACAGGGGCCGGGGAGCTGTTTTTT. Its translation: CASALTTGAGELFF.